This T cell receptor (beta chain) was sequenced for a study of cytomegalovirus exposure and HLA in healthy donors. Study-wide background: A prior study identified 100 million to 130 million unique TCR beta sequences from 190 million or so T cells.

V lost 5 bases to trimming and J lost 4 bases, with 24 bases between them. Germline V gene sequence: CDR1 MNHEY, CDR2 SMNVEV (reference sequence). The CDR3 has 18 amino acids. This clone came up once. The PCR was carried out with 60 Vbeta primers and 13 Jbeta primers. The assay was immunoSEQ multiplex PCR, and TCRdb's table has in-frame clones only and misses some. Among 150,000 to 200,000 clones listed, more than 75% were seen once. The sample was PBMCs. The rearrangement joins TRBV27 to TRBJ2-1; the D gene is possibly TRBD1 (6 bases). The sequence derives from a girl under three years old in good health and CMV-seronegative. The CDR3 loop is CASSPDSVGPNVYNEQFF. CDR3 nucleotide sequence: TGTGCCAGCAGTCCGGACAGTGTAGGACCTAACGTGTACAATGAGCAGTTCTTC.